The source of this T cell receptor (beta chain) is a study of radiotherapy plus CTLA-4 blockade in lung cancer (dated by TCRdb to the late 2010s). In terms of the full investigation: Among the enrolled patients, under 20% had an objective response, and roughly 30% reached disease control. Study-wide findings and limitations: Increased serum interferon-beta after radiation, together with early dynamic changes in blood T cell clones, were reported to be the strongest predictors of response. After treatment with radiotherapy and ipilimumab, TCR clones that originated in tumors expanded in peripheral blood.

In regard to this clone: Its target antigen remains unknown. Qualities for individual bases were not recorded, and no much larger clone is one base off.

The study evaluated CTLA-4 blockade (ipilimumab) given together with focal radiation therapy in patients who had chemo-refractory metastatic non-small-cell lung cancer. Library method: the immunoSEQ multiplex PCR assay. TCRdb retrieved this table from immuneACCESS and kept in-frame rearrangements only. Not all clones are present; in checked studies, unresolved V genes account for under half, and no reason is known for the remainder. The sample contains around 18,000 clones, about 83% of them found a single time. About 20% of the sample lies in the top ten. CDR1 and CDR2, looked up from the germline V gene, are ENHRY and SYGVKD. Trimming removed 3 bases from V and 5 bases from J, leaving 10 bases between the germline ends. Reading from cysteine to phenylalanine, the CDR3 counts 13 amino acids. The DNA shown is the 39-base CDR3, in frame from base 1.

This sequence was found in a human donor with non-small cell lung cancer whose response to radiotherapy plus ipilimumab could not be evaluated. Material: peripheral blood, obtained from a patient treated with radiotherapy plus ipilimumab. The V gene is TRBV10-3 and the J gene is TRBJ2-5; tentative D gene TRBD2, with 7 bases matching. The nucleotide sequence reads as follows: TGTGCCATCAGTGATTCGGGGGGCGAGACCCAGTACTTC. Translated, this gives CAISDSGGETQYF.